This T cell receptor (beta chain) was recovered during a study of shared clonotypes between healthy human individuals. This CDR3 is 11 amino acids long. The junction had 2 bases not matched to a gene; V was cut back by 11 bases and J by 3 bases. Looked up from germline, CDR1 is ENHRY and CDR2 is SYGVKD. Roughly 82 million PBMCs served as the genomic DNA source for unsorted samples. This clone was observed a single time. Antigen unknown. The method was immunoSEQ multiplex PCR; TCRdb's version includes in-frame clones alone and lacks a portion of them. Among 530,000 or so clones listed, about 75% were seen once. Study-level results: Clonotype sharing among donors likely depends on sequencing depth. Having only a few donors restricted how much genetic and exposure-history diversity was captured.

The sequenced sample consisted of PBMCs. The sequence came from a woman in her forties in good health. Some clones in this sample may be carry-over from other donors' samples. V and J are TRBV10-3 and TRBJ2-3; 7 positions match TRBD1. The CDR3 region has the DNA TGTGCCTCAGGGGGAACAGATACGCAGTATTTT. As protein: CASGGTDTQYF.